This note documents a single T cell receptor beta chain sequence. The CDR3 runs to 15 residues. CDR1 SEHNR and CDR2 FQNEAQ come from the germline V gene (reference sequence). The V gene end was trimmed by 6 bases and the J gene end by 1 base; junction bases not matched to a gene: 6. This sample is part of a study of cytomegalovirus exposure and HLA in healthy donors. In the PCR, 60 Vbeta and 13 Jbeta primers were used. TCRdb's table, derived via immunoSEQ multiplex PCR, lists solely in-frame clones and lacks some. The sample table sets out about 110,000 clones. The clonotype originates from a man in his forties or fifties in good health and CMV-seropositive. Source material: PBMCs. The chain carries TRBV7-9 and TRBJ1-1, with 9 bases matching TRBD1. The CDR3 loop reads CASRRRTGANTEAFF. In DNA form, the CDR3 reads TGTGCCAGCAGGCGACGGACAGGGGCGAACACTGAAGCTTTCTTT.